This TCR beta chain comes out of a study of blood T cell repertoires in COVID-19. Study at large: T cells, B-cell-depleted T cells, or PBMCs supplied cDNA or gDNA.

The CDR3 is made up of 15 amino acids. Trimming pared 5 bases from V and 3 bases from J, leaving 17 bases between. The germline V gene has CDR1 LNHNV and CDR2 YYDKDF (reference sequence). In the authors' methods: Estimates of nucleated cell counts were drawn from the amplification of reference gene primers. Assay used: immunoSEQ multiplex PCR; TCRdb lists only in-frame clones, some missing. D and trimming come from the DNA, and the V and J calls and clone size come from that table. The sample lists some 360,000 clones, around 90% occurring once. The origin of this receptor is an older woman with COVID-19, enrolled during active disease. The specimen sequenced was peripheral blood. The chain couples TRBV15 to TRBJ2-7, with D unclear. Here the CDR3 reads CATSLRGGGVYEQYF. For the CDR3, the DNA is TGTGCCACCAGCTTGCGTGGCGGTGGAGTCTACGAGCAGTACTTC.